Presented here are 27 T cell receptor beta chains from one specimen sequenced in a study of patients and donors after allogeneic stem cell transplantation. TCRdb re-derived calls from the RT-PCR reads in MiXCR, one entry per CDR3 protein. The sample carries approximately 410,000 distinct CDR3 sequences, 16% recorded once. Sample: blood, either unsorted or a sorted T cell fraction (not recorded which). The receptor set was obtained from a human donor who was either an allogeneic HSCT recipient or a stem cell or donor lymphocyte infusion donor (not recorded which). It is not recorded whose cells these are; they may come from a transplant donor.

The chain has TRBV5-4 and TRBJ2-2; 10 nucleotides line up with TRBD2. The CDR3 consists of 16 residues. The germline V gene has CDR1 SGHNT and CDR2 YYREEE (reference sequence). Losses at the gene ends were 3 bases for V and 4 bases for J; bases not matched to a gene: 6. CDR3 protein: CASSSSGRGCTGELFF. The CDR3 DNA sequence: TGTGCCAGCAGCTCTAGCGGGAGAGGGTGCACCGGGGAGCTGTTTTTT.

The rearrangement links TRBV6-1 to TRBJ1-5; 9 positions agree with TRBD1. Germline V CDR1 and CDR2: MNHNS, SASEGT. The CDR3 length is 15 residues. Trimming at V came to 5 bases and at J to 6 bases, leaving 8 bases not matched to a gene. CDR3 sequence (DNA): TGTGCCAGCAGTCGTAAACAGGGGGCGCGTCAGCCCCAGCATTTT. Translating it yields CASSRKQGARQPQHF.

The CDR3 DNA reads as TGCAGTGCTAACGGACACCTGAGCTCCTACGAGCAGTACTTC. This encodes CSANGHLSSYEQYF. V and J are TRBV20-1 and TRBJ2-7, with D perhaps TRBD1 (5 bases). The CDR3 runs to 14 residues. Germline CDR1 DFQATT, CDR2 SNEGSKA (reference sequence). The germline V and J ends were trimmed by 4 bases and 0 bases, with 13 bases remaining between them.

The chain has TRBV5-1 and TRBJ2-6, with a possible D match to TRBD1 (5 bases). Per germline, CDR1 SGHRS and CDR2 YFSETQ. This CDR3 comprises 19 residues. V was shortened by 5 bases and J by 0 bases, with 21 bases between the two germline ends. The DNA of the CDR3 is TGCGCCAGCAGTCCTAAGACAGCCACTATCCACTCTGGGGCCAACGTCCTGACTTTC. This codes for CASSPKTATIHSGANVLTF. The variable domain in full, with the rest retrieved from reference TRBV5-1 and TRBJ2-6, is KAGVTQTPRYLIKTRGQQVTLSCSPISGHRSVSWYQQTPGQGLQFLFEYFSETQRNKGNFPGRFSGRQFSNSRSEMNVSTLELGDSALYLCASSPKTATIHSGANVLTFGAGSRLTVL.

The DNA for the CDR3 is TGTGCCAGCAGGCCGGGACTAGGCTCCTACAATGAGCAGTTCTTC. As protein: CASRPGLGSYNEQFF. The J gene is TRBJ2-1, the V gene TRBV2; 8 bases map to TRBD2. V shed 6 bases, J shed 0 bases, and the junction held 4 bases outside the gene matches. The CDR3 loop spans 15 amino acids. Germline loops: CDR1 SNHLY, CDR2 FYNNEI.

This chain joins TRBV7-6 and TRBJ2-2; D is uncertain. The CDR3 contains 12 residues. CDR1 and CDR2 (germline): SGHVS, FNYEAQ. Trimming removed 6 bases at V and 8 bases at J, with 10 bases between. The CDR3 protein is CASSVYMGELFF. In DNA, the CDR3 is TGTGCCAGCAGTGTATACATGGGGGAGCTGTTTTTT.

This clonotype was counted a few times. J is TRBJ2-5 and V is TRBV20-1, with 8 nucleotides matching TRBD1. The CDR3 extends over 15 amino acids. The J segment lost 1 base and the V segment lost 5 bases, leaving 9 bases of the junction unmatched. Per the germline V gene, CDR1 is DFQATT and CDR2 is SNEGSKA (reference sequence). This chain's CDR3 is CSAGTGGSPQETQYF. The CDR3 DNA sequence: TGCAGTGCTGGAACAGGGGGGAGTCCCCAAGAGACCCAGTACTTC.

This clonotype was counted a few times. V usage is TRBV9 and J usage is TRBJ1-1; 7 bases match TRBD1. With V trimmed by 4 bases and J by 0 bases, 6 bases remained unmatched. Germline V gene lookup returns CDR1 SGDLS and CDR2 YYNGEE. The CDR3 covers 15 residues. The CDR3 DNA reads TGTGCCAGCAGCCCCCGACAGGGAATGAACACTGAAGCTTTCTTT. This codes for CASSPRQGMNTEAFF.

A few counts support this clonotype. This sequence joins TRBV12-3 or TRBV12-4 and TRBJ1-2, with 7 bases matching TRBD1. This CDR3 contains 15 residues. Trimming cost V 4 bases and J 6 bases; bases outside gene matches: 11. The CDR3 region has the DNA TGTGCCAGCAGTTCCCGGGACAGAGCTTTGAATGGCTACACCTTC. Its protein product is CASSSRDRALNGYTF.

The rearrangement joins TRBV6-5 to TRBJ1-4; TRBD1 aligns across 8 bases. V was pared by 2 bases and J by 7 bases, with 6 bases of the junction left unmatched. Germline V gene sequence: CDR1 MNHEY, CDR2 SVGAGI. The CDR3 has 15 amino acids. CDR3 coding DNA: TGTGCCAGCAGTTACGGGGAAGGGACAGGTGAAAAACTGTTTTTT. Amino acid sequence: CASSYGEGTGEKLFF.

This clonotype has only a few counts. The chain has TRBV12-3 or TRBV12-4 and TRBJ1-2; maybe TRBD1 (6 bases). This CDR3 comprises 15 residues. V was pared by 7 bases and J by 4 bases, with 19 bases between. The CDR3 region has the DNA TGTGCCAGCACCACAGGGACTTCACGGTCCTATGGCTACACCTTC. Its translation is CASTTGTSRSYGYTF.

The V and J genes are TRBV9 and TRBJ2-2, with D perhaps TRBD1 (6 bases). The V gene's germline CDR1 is SGDLS and CDR2 YYNGEE. V lost 0 bases and J 7 bases, leaving 13 bases between the germline ends. The length of the CDR3 is 15 residues. CDR3 in DNA: TGTGCCAGCAGCGTAGTTTGGGGGCGCGGCGGGGAGCTGTTTTTT. Encoded protein: CASSVVWGRGGELFF.

This clonotype showed up many times. The chain combines TRBV9 with TRBJ2-1, with 8 bases lining up with TRBD2. Germline lookup yields CDR1 SGDLS and CDR2 YYNGEE. The CDR3 extends over 17 amino acids. V was pared by 0 bases and J by 3 bases, with 8 bases of the junction left unmatched. CDR3 sequence (DNA): TGTGCCAGCAGCGTAGGACGCGGGGGGAACAGCTACAATGAGCAGTTCTTC. Protein product: CASSVGRGGNSYNEQFF.

This clonotype was recorded many times. V usage is TRBV12-3 or TRBV12-4 and J usage is TRBJ2-7, with a possible D match to TRBD1 (5 bases). This CDR3 contains 16 residues. The V gene lost 3 bases and the J gene lost 0 bases, with 15 bases spanning the gap. The DNA of the CDR3 is TGTGCCAGCAGTTTGAGAACAGGCCGGAACTCCTACGAGCAGTACTTC. Protein product: CASSLRTGRNSYEQYF.

The V call is TRBV29-1, the J call TRBJ1-1, with a possible D match to TRBD1 (5 bases). This CDR3 region has 14 residues. V lost 4 bases and J lost 1, with 13 bases in between. The germline gives CDR1 SQVTM, CDR2 ANQGSEA. This CDR3 reads CSVGFRETNTEAFF. The CDR3 nucleotides read TGCAGCGTTGGGTTCAGGGAGACGAACACTGAAGCTTTCTTT.

The chain uses TRBV18 and TRBJ1-2; 10 positions agree with TRBD1. Per the germline V gene, CDR1 is KGHSH and CDR2 is LQKENI. The CDR3 loop spans 14 amino acids. V shed 5 bases, J shed 8 bases, and the junction held 8 bases outside the gene matches. The CDR3 protein is CASSSGTGALGYTF. The DNA for the CDR3 is TGTGCCAGCTCATCCGGGACAGGGGCGTTGGGCTACACCTTC.

In this sample, this clonotype turned up a few times. The J gene is TRBJ1-1, the V gene TRBV5-1; D ambiguous. Deletions cut 0 bases from V and 0 bases from J, with 9 bases between. The CDR3 runs to 15 residues. Germline-derived CDR1 and CDR2 are SGHRS and YFSETQ. CDR3 region: CASSLDRRMNTEAFF. The CDR3 nucleotides are TGCGCCAGCAGCTTGGATAGGAGAATGAACACTGAAGCTTTCTTT.

V and J are TRBV9 and TRBJ2-5, with 7 bases identical to TRBD2. Trimming removed 4 bases from V and 4 bases from J; junction bases left unmatched: 4. The CDR3 loop spans 13 amino acids. Germline CDR1 and CDR2: SGDLS and YYNGEE. Written as DNA, the CDR3 is TGTGCCAGCAGCCTAGCGGTAGGAGAGACCCAGTACTTC. Its translation: CASSLAVGETQYF.

The rearrangement joins TRBV20-1 to TRBJ1-4; 10 bases are a match to TRBD1. Germline V lookup: CDR1 DFQATT, CDR2 SNEGSKA (reference sequence). The CDR3 consists of 14 residues. Trimming took 5 bases from V and 5 from J; bases not matched to a gene: 5. CDR3 amino acids: CSAPRTGGNEKLFF. CDR3 coding DNA: TGCAGTGCTCCGCGGACAGGGGGAAATGAAAAACTGTTTTTT.

The V and J genes are TRBV6-1 and TRBJ1-1; maybe TRBD1 (6 bases). Germline loops: CDR1 MNHNS, CDR2 SASEGT. This CDR3 is built from 14 residues. The germline V and J ends were trimmed by 7 bases and 4 bases, with 16 bases remaining between them. The CDR3 spells CASNTGRRITEAFF. For the CDR3, the DNA is TGTGCCAGCAATACAGGGAGGAGAATCACTGAAGCTTTCTTT.

The table lists this clonotype with a count of one. The V gene is TRBV29-1, the J gene TRBJ1-1; maybe TRBD1 (5 bases). The CDR3 is 13 residues long. Germline CDR1 SQVTM, CDR2 ANQGSEA. V shed 3 bases and J shed 1 base, with 9 bases lying between them. In DNA, the CDR3 is TGCAGCGTTGATTCAGGGAAGAACACTGAAGCTTTCTTT. Protein sequence: CSVDSGKNTEAFF.

This clonotype appeared a few times. The chain couples TRBV20-1 to TRBJ1-1; 7 bases align to TRBD1. The CDR3 spans 16 residues. V shed 3 bases, J shed 3 bases, and the junction held 13 bases outside the gene matches. CDR1 is DFQATT and CDR2 is SNEGSKA in the germline V gene (reference sequence). The CDR3 spells CSARGGLRGPYTEAFF. CDR3 sequence (DNA): TGCAGTGCTAGGGGGGGCCTAAGGGGGCCCTACACTGAAGCTTTCTTT.

This clonotype was counted at least ten times. This chain links TRBV12-3 or TRBV12-4 with TRBJ2-3; D call uncertain. The CDR3 is 9 amino acids. The germline V and J ends were trimmed by 8 bases and 10 bases, with 7 bases remaining between them. The CDR3 DNA reads as TGTGCCAGCGGTGGGTCGCAGTATTTT. Its protein product is CASGGSQYF.

This clonotype was recorded many times. The CDR3 DNA follows: TGCGCCAGCACGAAGGGAGGCTACAATGAGCAGTTCTTC. This gives the protein CASTKGGYNEQFF. The genes are TRBV5-1 and TRBJ2-1; tentatively, D is TRBD2 (6 bases). Germline V gene sequence: CDR1 SGHRS, CDR2 YFSETQ. The CDR3 is 13 amino acids. Trimming took 6 bases from V and 3 from J, leaving 10 bases between them.

In this sample, this clonotype turned up many times. The chain employs TRBV4-2 and TRBJ1-3, with 9 bases identical to TRBD1. The CDR3 is 17 amino acids. Germline V gene lookup returns CDR1 LGHNA and CDR2 YNFKEQ. V lost 7 bases and J lost 0; bases outside the gene matches: 10. Written as DNA, the CDR3 is TGTGCCAGCACCCCAGAACGGGGACAGGGCTCTGGAAACACCATATATTTT. Its translation: CASTPERGQGSGNTIYF.

V usage is TRBV15 and J usage is TRBJ2-3, with 11 bases identical to TRBD2. With 5 bases clipped from V and 1 base from J, the junction kept 14 bases outside the gene matches. Germline-derived CDR1 and CDR2 are LNHNV and YYDKDF (reference sequence). The CDR3 is made up of 19 amino acids. The CDR3 loop reads CATSGGTSGAYWGTDTQYF. The CDR3 bases are TGTGCCACCAGCGGAGGGACTAGCGGAGCTTACTGGGGCACAGATACGCAGTATTTT. Based on the CDR3 plus reference TRBV15 and TRBJ2-3, the full variable domain is DAMVIQNPRYQVTQFGKPVTLSCSQTLNHNVMYWYQQKSSQAPKLLFHYYDKDFNNEADTPDNFQSRRPNTSFCFLDIRSPGLGDTAMYLCATSGGTSGAYWGTDTQYFGPGTRLTVL.

The CDR3 loop is CASRPYRGDNSPLHF. CDR3 nucleotides: TGTGCCAGCAGACCGTACAGGGGAGATAATTCACCCCTCCACTTT. This sequence joins TRBV3-1 and TRBJ1-6; TRBD1 matches 7 bases. The germline CDR1 and CDR2 sequences are LGHDT and YNNKEL (reference sequence). The V segment lost 6 bases and the J segment 5 bases; nucleotides outside the gene matches: 7. This CDR3 has 15 residues.